A selection of T cell receptor beta chains follows, all from one sample in a study of neoadjuvant anti-PD-1 for oral cavity cancer. Using immunoSEQ multiplex PCR, the repertoire was profiled, and TCRdb retains in-frame clones only, with some absent. The repertoire consists of some 8,700 clones, with around 75% occurring once and the leading ten covering 3.5% to 5%. This material consisted of PBMCs, taken after nivolumab (anti-PD-1) treatment. The source is a person aged 40 to 85 with oral cavity squamous cell carcinoma. Both conserved end residues are part of each CDR3. The D gene is left open where the match is weak. Some rows mark clone size as missing; the rest say once, few, many or name a class of expanded clone.

V,size,J,D,DNA,CDR3
TRBV6-4,-,TRBJ1-4,-,TGTGCCAGCAGCGAACAGGGCGGCGGTGAAAAACTGTTTTTT,CASSEQGGGEKLFF
TRBV6-4,few,TRBJ1-6,-,TGTGCCAGCAGCCGGGGAGGGTCCCGATCACCCCTCCACTTT,CASSRGGSRSPLHF
TRBV18,few,TRBJ1-1,TRBD1,TGTGCCAGCTCCGGCGGACAGGGAGTAACTGAAGCTTTCTTT,CASSGGQGVTEAFF
TRBV19,-,TRBJ2-4,-,TGTGCCAGTAGTATGACCAGAAACATTCAGTACTTC,CASSMTRNIQYF
TRBV6-4,-,TRBJ2-1,-,TGTGCCAGCAGTGAAGAACGCCTCGCGGGCAATGAGCAGTTCTTC,CASSEERLAGNEQFF
TRBV7-2,-,TRBJ1-4,-,TGTGCCAGCAGCTACGGCGCTAATGAAAAACTGTTTTTT,CASSYGANEKLFF
TRBV5-6,-,TRBJ1-1,-,TGTGCCAGCAGCTTGTCAGGGTTCTCGACTGAAGCTTTCTTT,CASSLSGFSTEAFF
TRBV7-6,once,TRBJ2-2,-,TGTGCCAGCAGCTTCGGGGGCGCGGACACCGGGGAGCTGTTTTTT,CASSFGGADTGELFF
TRBV6-1,-,TRBJ1-5,-,TGTGCCAGCAGTCTCGACAGAGGCAATCAGCCCCAGCATTTT,CASSLDRGNQPQHF
TRBV5-1,-,TRBJ2-2,-,TGCGCCAGCAGAACCCTCCTGGTGGGAGTTACCGGGGAGCTGTTTTTT,CASRTLLVGVTGELFF
TRBV2,-,TRBJ2-3,-,TGTGCCAGCAAAAGGGGAGGTTCGGGAATTGGCACAGATACGCAGTATTTT,CASKRGGSGIGTDTQYF
TRBV27,-,TRBJ2-1,TRBD2,TGTGCCAGCAGTGTGGCCCGACTAGCCGGGTCGAATGAGCAGTTCTTC,CASSVARLAGSNEQFF
TRBV11-2,-,TRBJ2-7,-,TGTGCCAGCAGCCACCCTCGCCGTAATTCCTACGAGCAGTACTTC,CASSHPRRNSYEQYF
TRBV18,few,TRBJ1-2,TRBD1,TGTGCCAGCCACCCGGGAGGGGGCCTCGAGGGCTACACCTTC,CASHPGGGLEGYTF
TRBV5-1,-,TRBJ1-5,-,TGCGCCAGCAGCCCGGGGGGCAAAACTAGCAATCAGCCCCAGCATTTT,CASSPGGKTSNQPQHF
TRBV5-5,-,TRBJ1-2,-,TGTGCCAGCAGCTTGGAACAGGGCAACTATGGCTACACCTTC,CASSLEQGNYGYTF
TRBV19,-,TRBJ1-2,-,TGTGCCAGTAGTATAGATTCGGGTCTGGGGGGCTACACCTTC,CASSIDSGLGGYTF
TRBV5-1,-,TRBJ1-2,TRBD1,TGCGCCAGCAGCCCCTCCGGGCAGGGGGAAGGCTACACCTTC,CASSPSGQGEGYTF
TRBV11-2,-,TRBJ2-1,-,TGTGCCAGCAGCTTACTCCCGACTCTCAACAATGAGCAGTTCTTC,CASSLLPTLNNEQFF
TRBV13,few,TRBJ1-1,-,TGTGCCAGCAGCCCCCAGTGGGGAACTGAAGCTTTCTTT,CASSPQWGTEAFF
TRBV6-4,-,TRBJ1-6,TRBD1,TGTGCCAGCAGTGGGCTCAAGACAGGGGGCCAGGGAAGTTCACCCCTCCACTTT,CASSGLKTGGQGSSPLHF
TRBV10-3,few,TRBJ1-2,TRBD1,TGTGCCATCAGTGAGACAGGGGGATCGGATGGCTACACCTTC,CAISETGGSDGYTF
TRBV30,-,TRBJ1-1,-,TGTGCCTGGAGAGAAAACACTGAAGCTTTCTTT,CAWRENTEAFF
TRBV4-2,-,TRBJ2-1,TRBD1,TGTGCCAGCAGCCCATCCAGGACAGGGCCGAATGAGCAGTTCTTC,CASSPSRTGPNEQFF
TRBV30,few,TRBJ2-7,-,TGTGCCTGGAGCGCGGTTCAGGGACTCACTCTAACCGAGCAGTACTTC,CAWSAVQGLTLTEQYF
TRBV7-2,few,TRBJ2-5,TRBD1,TGTGCCAGCAGCCCACCCGGGACAGGGGCTGAGACCCAGTACTTC,CASSPPGTGAETQYF
TRBV5-1,-,TRBJ2-2,-,TGCGCCAGCAGCTTGAAAATGGTGTCAGGGGCCGGGGAGCTGTTTTTT,CASSLKMVSGAGELFF
TRBV7-9,-,TRBJ1-6,TRBD1,TGTGCCAGCAGCACCAGGGGGTCCTATAATTCACCCCTCCACTTT,CASSTRGSYNSPLHF
TRBV5-6,-,TRBJ2-5,-,TGTGCCAGCAGCTTCTCGGGGGAAGAGACCCAGTACTTC,CASSFSGEETQYF
TRBV18,-,TRBJ1-5,TRBD1,TGTGCCAGCTCCCCTGACAGGGGCCGACCTAATCAGCCCCAGCATTTT,CASSPDRGRPNQPQHF
TRBV5-1,-,TRBJ2-3,-,TGCGCCAGCAGCCGGCTCGACTACCACCCTCGCACAGATACGCAGTATTTT,CASSRLDYHPRTDTQYF
TRBV19,-,TRBJ2-2,TRBD1,TGTGCCAGTACCTTTGGGACAGGCCCAGCGAACACCGGGGAGCTGTTTTTT,CASTFGTGPANTGELFF
TRBV30,-,TRBJ2-1,-,TGTGCCATCGGGATCTCCTACAATGAGCAGTTCTTC,CAIGISYNEQFF
TRBV29-1,-,TRBJ1-2,-,TGCAGCGTGGGAACTAACTATGGCTACACCTTC,CSVGTNYGYTF
TRBV5-1,-,TRBJ2-7,-,TGCGCCAGCAGCCTGGAGGGCGGTTCCTACGAGCAGTACTTC,CASSLEGGSYEQYF
TRBV13,-,TRBJ2-3,-,TGTGCCAGCAGCTCCCGAGGGCCGGGCCCCACAGATACGCAGTATTTT,CASSSRGPGPTDTQYF
TRBV25-1,-,TRBJ2-1,TRBD1,TGTGCCAGCAGGAAGGACAGGGGGGGCAATGAGCAGTTCTTC,CASRKDRGGNEQFF